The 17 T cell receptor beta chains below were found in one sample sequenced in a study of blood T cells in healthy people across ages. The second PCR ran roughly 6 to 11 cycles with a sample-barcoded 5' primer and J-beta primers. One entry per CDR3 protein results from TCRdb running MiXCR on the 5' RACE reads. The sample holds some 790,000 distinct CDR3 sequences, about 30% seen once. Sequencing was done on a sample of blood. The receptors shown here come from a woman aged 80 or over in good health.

The CDR3 here is CSVGGLVGYEQYF. The DNA of the CDR3 is TGCAGCGTTGGGGGACTAGTGGGCTACGAGCAGTACTTC. This sequence joins TRBV29-1 and TRBJ2-7; 8 nucleotides agree with TRBD2. With 4 bases clipped from V and 3 bases from J, the junction kept 5 bases outside the gene matches. This CDR3 region has 13 residues. Germline V gives CDR1 SQVTM, CDR2 ANQGSEA.

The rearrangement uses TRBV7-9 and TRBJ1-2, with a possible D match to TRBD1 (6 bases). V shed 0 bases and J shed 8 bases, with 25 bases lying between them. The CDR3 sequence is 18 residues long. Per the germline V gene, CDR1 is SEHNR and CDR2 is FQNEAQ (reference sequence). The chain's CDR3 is CASSLAADRIQGRGGYTF. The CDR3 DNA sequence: TGTGCCAGCAGCTTAGCGGCGGACAGAATTCAGGGGCGAGGAGGCTACACCTTC.

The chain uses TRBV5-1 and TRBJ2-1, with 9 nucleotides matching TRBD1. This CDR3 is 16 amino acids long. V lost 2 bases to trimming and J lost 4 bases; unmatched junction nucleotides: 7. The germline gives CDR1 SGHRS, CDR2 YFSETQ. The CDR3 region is CASSFSTGTGYNEQFF. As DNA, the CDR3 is TGCGCCAGCAGCTTCTCAACCGGGACAGGGTACAATGAGCAGTTCTTC. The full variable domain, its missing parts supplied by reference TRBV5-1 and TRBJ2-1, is KAGVTQTPRYLIKTRGQQVTLSCSPISGHRSVSWYQQTPGQGLQFLFEYFSETQRNKGNFPGRFSGRQFSNSRSEMNVSTLELGDSALYLCASSFSTGTGYNEQFFGPGTRLTVL.

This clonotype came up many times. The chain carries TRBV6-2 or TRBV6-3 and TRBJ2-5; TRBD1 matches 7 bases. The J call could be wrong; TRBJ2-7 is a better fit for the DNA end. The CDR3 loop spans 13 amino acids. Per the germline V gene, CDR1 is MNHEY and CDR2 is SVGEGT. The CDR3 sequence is CASSRAGGHEQYF. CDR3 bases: TGTGCCAGCAGTAGGGCAGGGGGACACGAGCAGTACTTC.

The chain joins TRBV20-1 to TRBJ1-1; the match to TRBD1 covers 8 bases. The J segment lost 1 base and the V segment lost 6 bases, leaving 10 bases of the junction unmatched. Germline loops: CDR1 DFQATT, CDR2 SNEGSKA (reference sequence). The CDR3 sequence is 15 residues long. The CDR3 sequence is CSAGTAGGANTEAFF. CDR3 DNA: TGCAGTGCCGGCACGGCAGGGGGCGCGAACACTGAAGCTTTCTTT.

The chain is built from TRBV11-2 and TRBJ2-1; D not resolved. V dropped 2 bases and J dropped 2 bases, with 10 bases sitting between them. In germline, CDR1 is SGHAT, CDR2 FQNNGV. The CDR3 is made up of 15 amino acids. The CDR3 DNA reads TGTGCCAGCAGCTTATCGAGACTTACCTACAATGAGCAGTTCTTC. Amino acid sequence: CASSLSRLTYNEQFF.

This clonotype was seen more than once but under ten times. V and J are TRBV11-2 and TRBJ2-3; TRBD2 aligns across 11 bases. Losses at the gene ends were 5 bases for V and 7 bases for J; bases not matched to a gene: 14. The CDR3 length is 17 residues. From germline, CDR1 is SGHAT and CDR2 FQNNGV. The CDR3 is CASSNRPTSGGKNTQYF. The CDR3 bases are TGTGCCAGCAGCAACCGACCTACTAGCGGGGGAAAAAATACGCAGTATTTT.

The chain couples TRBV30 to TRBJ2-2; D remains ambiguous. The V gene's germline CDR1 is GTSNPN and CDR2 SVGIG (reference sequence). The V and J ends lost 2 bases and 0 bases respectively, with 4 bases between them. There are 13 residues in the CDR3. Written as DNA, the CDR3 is TGTGCCTGGAGTCCGGCGAACACCGGGGAGCTGTTTTTT. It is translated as CAWSPANTGELFF. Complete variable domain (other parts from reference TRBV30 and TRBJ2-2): SQTIHQWPATLVQPVGSPLSLECTVEGTSNPNLYWYRQAAGRGLQLLFYSVGIGQISSEVPQNLSASRPQDRQFILSSKKLLLSDSGFYLCAWSPANTGELFFGEGSRLTVL.

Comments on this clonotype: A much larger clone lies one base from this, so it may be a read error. The CDR3 DNA follows: TGTGCCACCCAAAGGGGTTCGAGGACTGAAGCTTTCTTT. This codes for CATQRGSRTEAFF. The chain carries TRBV6-2 or TRBV6-3 and TRBJ1-1, with D tentatively TRBD1 (5 bases). V lost 10 bases to trimming and J lost 5 bases, with 17 bases between them. Germline V gives CDR1 MNHEY, CDR2 SVGEGT. The CDR3 has 13 residues.

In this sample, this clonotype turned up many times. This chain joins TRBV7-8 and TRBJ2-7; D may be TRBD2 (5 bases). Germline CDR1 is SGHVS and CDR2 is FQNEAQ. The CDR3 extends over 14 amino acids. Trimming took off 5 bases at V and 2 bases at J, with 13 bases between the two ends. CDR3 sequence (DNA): TGTGCCAGCAGCGGAGGAATCGGTCCCTACGAGCAGTACTTC. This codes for CASSGGIGPYEQYF.

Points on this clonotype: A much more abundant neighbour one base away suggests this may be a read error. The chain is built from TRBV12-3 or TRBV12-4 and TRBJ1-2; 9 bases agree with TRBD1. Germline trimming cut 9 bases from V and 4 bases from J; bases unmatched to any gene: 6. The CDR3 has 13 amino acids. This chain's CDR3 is CARGTGRTYGYTF. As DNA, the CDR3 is TGTGCCAGGGGGACAGGGCGGACCTATGGCTACACCTTC.

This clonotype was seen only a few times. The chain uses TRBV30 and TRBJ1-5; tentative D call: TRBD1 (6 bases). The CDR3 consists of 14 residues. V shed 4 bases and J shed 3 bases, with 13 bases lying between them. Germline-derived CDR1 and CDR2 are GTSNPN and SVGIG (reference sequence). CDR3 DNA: TGTGCCTGGACCGCCGGGACAATCAATCAGCCCCAGCATTTT. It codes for CAWTAGTINQPQHF.

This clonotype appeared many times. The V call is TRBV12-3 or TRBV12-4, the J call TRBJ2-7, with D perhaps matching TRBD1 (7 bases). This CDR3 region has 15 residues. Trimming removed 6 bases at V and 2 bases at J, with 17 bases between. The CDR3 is CASSPGGTRTYEQYF. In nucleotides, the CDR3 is TGTGCCAGCAGCCCAGGGGGGACACGAACCTACGAGCAGTACTTC.

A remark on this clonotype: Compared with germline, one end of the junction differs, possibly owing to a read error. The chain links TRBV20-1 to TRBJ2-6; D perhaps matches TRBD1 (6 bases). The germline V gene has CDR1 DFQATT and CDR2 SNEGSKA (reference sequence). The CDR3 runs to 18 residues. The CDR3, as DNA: TGCAGTGCTAGAGTTCTTACGACAGGACGCTCTGGGGCCAACGCCCTGACTTTT. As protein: CSARVLTTGRSGANALTF.

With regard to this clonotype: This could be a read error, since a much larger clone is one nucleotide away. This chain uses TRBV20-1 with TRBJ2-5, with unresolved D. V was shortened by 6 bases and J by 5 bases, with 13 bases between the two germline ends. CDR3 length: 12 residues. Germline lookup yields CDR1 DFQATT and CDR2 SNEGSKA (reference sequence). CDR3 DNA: TGCAGTGCCGGCGGCCAGAGGGAGACCCAGTACTTC. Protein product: CSAGGQRETQYF.

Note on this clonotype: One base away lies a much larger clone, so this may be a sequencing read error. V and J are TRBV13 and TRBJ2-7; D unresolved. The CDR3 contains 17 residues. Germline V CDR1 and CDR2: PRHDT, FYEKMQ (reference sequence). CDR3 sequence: CAGSLQTRRQDIYEQYF. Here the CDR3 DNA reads TGTGCCGGCAGCCTCCAAACTCGTAGGCAGGATATCTACGAGCAGTACTTC.

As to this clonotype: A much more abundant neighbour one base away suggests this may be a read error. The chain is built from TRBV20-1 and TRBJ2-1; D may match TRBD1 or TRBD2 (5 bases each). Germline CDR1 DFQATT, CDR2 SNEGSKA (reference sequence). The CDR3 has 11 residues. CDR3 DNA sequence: TGCGGTGTTGGGACCAACAATGAGCAGTTCTTC. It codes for CGVGTNNEQFF.